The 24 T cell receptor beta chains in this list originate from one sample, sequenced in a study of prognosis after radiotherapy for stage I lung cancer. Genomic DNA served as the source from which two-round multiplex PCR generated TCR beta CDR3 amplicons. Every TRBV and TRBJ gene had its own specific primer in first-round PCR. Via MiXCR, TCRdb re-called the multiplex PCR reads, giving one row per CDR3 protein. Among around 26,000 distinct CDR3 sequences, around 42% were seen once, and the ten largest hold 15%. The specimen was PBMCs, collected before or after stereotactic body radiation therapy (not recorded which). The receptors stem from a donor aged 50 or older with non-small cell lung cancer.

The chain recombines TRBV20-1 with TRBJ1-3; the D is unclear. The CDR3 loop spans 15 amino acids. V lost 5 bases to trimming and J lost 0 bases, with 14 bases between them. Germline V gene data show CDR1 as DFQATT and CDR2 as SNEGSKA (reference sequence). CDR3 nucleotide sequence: TGCAGTGCTCAACCTACTTGGAGCTCTGGAAACACCATATATTTT. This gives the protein CSAQPTWSSGNTIYF.

The CDR3 nucleotides read TGTGCCAGCGGGAGGAACACTGAAGCTTTCTTT. Translating gives CASGRNTEAFF. This chain links TRBV6-2 or TRBV6-3 with TRBJ1-1; D unresolved. CDR1 is MNHEY and CDR2 is SVGEGT in the germline V gene. The CDR3 covers 11 residues. The germline V and J ends were trimmed by 8 bases and 1 base, with 5 bases remaining between them.

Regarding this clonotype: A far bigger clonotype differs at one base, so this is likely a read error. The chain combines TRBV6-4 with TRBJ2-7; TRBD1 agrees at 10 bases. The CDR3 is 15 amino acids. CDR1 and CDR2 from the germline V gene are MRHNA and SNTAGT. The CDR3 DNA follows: TGTGCCATCAGTGAGACGGGACAGGGGACCTACGAGCAGTACTTC. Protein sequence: CAISETGQGTYEQYF.

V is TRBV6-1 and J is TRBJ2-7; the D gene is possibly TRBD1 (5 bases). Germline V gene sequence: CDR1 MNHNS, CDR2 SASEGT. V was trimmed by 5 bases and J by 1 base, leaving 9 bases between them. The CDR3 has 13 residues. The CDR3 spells CASSTQESYEQYF. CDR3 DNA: TGTGCCAGCAGTACACAGGAATCCTACGAGCAGTACTTC.

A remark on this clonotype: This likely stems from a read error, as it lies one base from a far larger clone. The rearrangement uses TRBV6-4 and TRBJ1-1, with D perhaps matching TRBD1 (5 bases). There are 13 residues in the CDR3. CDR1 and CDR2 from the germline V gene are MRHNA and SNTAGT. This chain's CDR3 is CASIDVGGTEDFF. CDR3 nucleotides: TGTGCCAGCATCGATGTGGGCGGGACTGAAGATTTCTTT.

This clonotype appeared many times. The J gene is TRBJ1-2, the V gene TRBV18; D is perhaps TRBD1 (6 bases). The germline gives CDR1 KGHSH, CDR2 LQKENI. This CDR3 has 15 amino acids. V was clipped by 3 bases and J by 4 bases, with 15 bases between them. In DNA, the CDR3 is TGTGCCAGCTCACCGGAAAAGGGGGGCGCCTATGGCTACACCTTC. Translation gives CASSPEKGGAYGYTF.

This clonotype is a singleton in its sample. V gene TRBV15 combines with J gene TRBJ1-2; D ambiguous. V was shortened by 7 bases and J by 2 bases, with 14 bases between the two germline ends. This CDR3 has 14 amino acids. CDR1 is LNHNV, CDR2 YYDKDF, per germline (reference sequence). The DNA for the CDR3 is TGTGCCACCATCATAGATTCAGTAAACTATGGCTACACCTTC. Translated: CATIIDSVNYGYTF.

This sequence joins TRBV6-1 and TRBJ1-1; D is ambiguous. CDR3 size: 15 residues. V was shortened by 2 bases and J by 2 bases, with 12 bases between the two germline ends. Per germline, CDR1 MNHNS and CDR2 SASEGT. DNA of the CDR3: TGTGCCAGCAGTGAATTGGGTTGGGTCAACACTGAAGCTTTCTTT. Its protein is CASSELGWVNTEAFF.

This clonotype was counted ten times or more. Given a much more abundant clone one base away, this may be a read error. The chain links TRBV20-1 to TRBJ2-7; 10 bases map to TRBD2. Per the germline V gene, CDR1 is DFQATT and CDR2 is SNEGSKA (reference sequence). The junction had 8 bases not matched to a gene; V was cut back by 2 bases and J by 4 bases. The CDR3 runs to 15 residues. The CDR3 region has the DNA TGCAGTGCTAGAAAACCGGGACTAGCGAGGTACGAGCAGTACTTC. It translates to CSARKPGLARYEQYF.

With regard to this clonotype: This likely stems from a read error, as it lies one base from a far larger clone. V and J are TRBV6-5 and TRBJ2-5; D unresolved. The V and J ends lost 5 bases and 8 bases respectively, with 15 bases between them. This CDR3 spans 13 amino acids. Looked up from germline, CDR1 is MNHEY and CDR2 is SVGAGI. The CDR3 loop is CASSEATVDTQYF. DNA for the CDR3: TGTGCCAGCAGTGAAGCTACAGTAGATACCCAGTACTTC.

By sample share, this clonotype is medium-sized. The CDR3 reads CSARVGSGGYNEQFF. The CDR3 coding sequence is TGCAGTGCTAGAGTTGGTAGCGGGGGGTACAATGAGCAGTTCTTC. The V call is TRBV20-1, the J call TRBJ2-1; 10 nucleotides align to TRBD2. Per the germline V gene, CDR1 is DFQATT and CDR2 is SNEGSKA (reference sequence). Germline trimming cut 1 base from V and 4 bases from J; bases unmatched to any gene: 4. The CDR3 has 15 amino acids.

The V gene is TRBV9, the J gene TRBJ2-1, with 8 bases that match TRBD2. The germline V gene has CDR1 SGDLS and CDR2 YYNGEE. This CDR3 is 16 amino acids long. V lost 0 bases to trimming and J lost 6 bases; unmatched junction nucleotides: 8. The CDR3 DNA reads TGTGCCAGCAGCGTAGAAGCGGTTAGCGGGGTCAATGAGCAGTTCTTC. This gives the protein CASSVEAVSGVNEQFF.

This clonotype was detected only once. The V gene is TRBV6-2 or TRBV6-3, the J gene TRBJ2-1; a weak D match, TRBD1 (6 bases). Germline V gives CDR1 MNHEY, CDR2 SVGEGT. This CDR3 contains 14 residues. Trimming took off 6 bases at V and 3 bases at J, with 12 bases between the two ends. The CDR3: CASSQGKLYNEQFF. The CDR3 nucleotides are TGTGCCAGCAGCCAGGGGAAGCTCTACAATGAGCAGTTCTTC.

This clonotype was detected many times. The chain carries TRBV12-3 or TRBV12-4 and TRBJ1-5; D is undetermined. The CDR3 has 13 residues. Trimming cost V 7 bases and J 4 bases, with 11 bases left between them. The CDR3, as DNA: TGTGCCAGCATGGGGTTGAGGAATCAGCCCCAGCATTTT. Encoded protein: CASMGLRNQPQHF.

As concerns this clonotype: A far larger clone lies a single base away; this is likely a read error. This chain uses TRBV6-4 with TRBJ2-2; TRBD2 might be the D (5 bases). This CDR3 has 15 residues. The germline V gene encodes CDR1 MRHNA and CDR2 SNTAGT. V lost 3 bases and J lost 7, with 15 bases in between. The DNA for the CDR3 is TGTGCCAGCAGTGAGACCCCAGCACGGGGCGGGGAGCTGTTTTTT. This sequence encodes CASSETPARGGELFF.

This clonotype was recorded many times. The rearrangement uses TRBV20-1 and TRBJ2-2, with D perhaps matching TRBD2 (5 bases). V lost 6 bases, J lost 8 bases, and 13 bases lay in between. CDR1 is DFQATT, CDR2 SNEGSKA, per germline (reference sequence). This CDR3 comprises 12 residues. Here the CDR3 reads CSAAPGSGELFF. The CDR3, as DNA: TGCAGTGCGGCCCCGGGGTCGGGGGAGCTGTTTTTT.

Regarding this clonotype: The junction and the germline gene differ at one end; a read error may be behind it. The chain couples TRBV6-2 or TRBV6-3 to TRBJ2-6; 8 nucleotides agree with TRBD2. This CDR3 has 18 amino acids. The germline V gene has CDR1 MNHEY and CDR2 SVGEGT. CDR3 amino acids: CVSSPPTSGVSGANVLTF. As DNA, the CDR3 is TGTGTCAGCAGTCCGCCAACTAGCGGAGTATCTGGGGCCAACGTCCTTACTTTC.

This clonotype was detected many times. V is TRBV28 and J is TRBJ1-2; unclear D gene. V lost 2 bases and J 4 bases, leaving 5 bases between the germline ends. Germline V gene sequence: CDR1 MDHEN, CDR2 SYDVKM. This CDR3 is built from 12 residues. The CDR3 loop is CASSLGPYGYTF. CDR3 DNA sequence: TGTGCCAGCAGTTTAGGCCCCTATGGCTACACCTTC.

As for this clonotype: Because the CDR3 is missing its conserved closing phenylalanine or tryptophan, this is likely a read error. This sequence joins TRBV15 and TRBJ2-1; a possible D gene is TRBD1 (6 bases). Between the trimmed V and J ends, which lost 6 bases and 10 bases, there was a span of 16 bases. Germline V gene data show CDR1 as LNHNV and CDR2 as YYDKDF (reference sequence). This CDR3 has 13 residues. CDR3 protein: CATRGVEGEEQFS. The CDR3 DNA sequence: TGTGCCACCAGAGGGGTAGAGGGGGAAGAGCAGTTCTCC.

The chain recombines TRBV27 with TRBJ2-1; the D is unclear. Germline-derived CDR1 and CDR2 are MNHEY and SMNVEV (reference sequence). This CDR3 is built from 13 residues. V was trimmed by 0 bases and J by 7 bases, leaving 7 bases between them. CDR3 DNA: TGTGCCAGCAGTTTATCGCATCGAAATGAGCAGTTCTTC. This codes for CASSLSHRNEQFF.

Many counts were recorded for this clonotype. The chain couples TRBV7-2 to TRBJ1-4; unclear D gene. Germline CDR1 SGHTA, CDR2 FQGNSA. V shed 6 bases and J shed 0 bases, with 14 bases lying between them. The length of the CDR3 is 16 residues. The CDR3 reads CASSLNSPSTNEKLFF. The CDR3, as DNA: TGTGCCAGCAGTCTTAACAGCCCTTCAACTAATGAAAAACTGTTTTTT.

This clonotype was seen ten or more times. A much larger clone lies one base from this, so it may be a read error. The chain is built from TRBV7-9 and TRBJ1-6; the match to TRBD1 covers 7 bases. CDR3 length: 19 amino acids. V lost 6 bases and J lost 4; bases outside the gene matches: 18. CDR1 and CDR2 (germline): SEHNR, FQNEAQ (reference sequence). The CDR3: CASSSPPTGQLPYNSPLHF. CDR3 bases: TGTGCCAGCAGTTCCCCCCCCACGGGACAGCTTCCTTATAATTCACCCCTCCACTTT.

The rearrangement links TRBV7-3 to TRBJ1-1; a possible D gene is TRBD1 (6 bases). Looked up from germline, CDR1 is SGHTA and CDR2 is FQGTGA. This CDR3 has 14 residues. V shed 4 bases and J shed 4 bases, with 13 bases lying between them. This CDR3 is CASSSWTAGTEAFF. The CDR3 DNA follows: TGTGCCAGCAGCTCCTGGACAGCTGGCACTGAAGCTTTCTTT.

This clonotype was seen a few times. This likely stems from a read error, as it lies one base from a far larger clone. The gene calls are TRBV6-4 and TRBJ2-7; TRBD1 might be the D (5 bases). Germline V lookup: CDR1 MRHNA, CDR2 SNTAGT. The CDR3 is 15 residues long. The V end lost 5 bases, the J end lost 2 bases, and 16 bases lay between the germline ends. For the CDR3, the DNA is TGTGCCAGCAGTTACAGCTGGACACCCACCTACGAGCAGTACTTC. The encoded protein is CASSYSWTPTYEQYF.